Following are 10 T cell receptor beta chains from one sample sequenced in a study of blood T cell repertoires in COVID-19 (dated by TCRdb to about 2020). The library was generated by the immunoSEQ multiplex PCR assay. TCRdb took this table from immuneACCESS and kept in-frame rearrangements with V and J called. Such tables lack part of the clones; where checked against another copy, unresolved V genes explain under half of the gap, and the rest is unexplained. Here the sample has 200,000 to 250,000 clones; about 90% occur a single time. The ten biggest clones cover 1.5% to 2% of the sample. Sequences were obtained from peripheral blood. These receptors all stem from a man aged 35 to 55 with active or convalescent COVID-19.

V is TRBV5-1 and J is TRBJ2-1; possibly TRBD2 for D (7 bases). This CDR3 has 19 amino acids. Germline CDR1 is SGHRS and CDR2 is YFSETQ. Trimming pared 5 bases from V and 2 bases from J, leaving 26 bases between. The CDR3 sequence: CASRISRSGAGVTYNEQFF. The CDR3 nucleotides read TGCGCCAGCAGAATCTCTCGAAGCGGGGCAGGGGTGACCTACAATGAGCAGTTCTTC.

In this sample, this clone turned up once. The chain links TRBV5-6 to TRBJ1-4; D not certain. Germline-derived CDR1 and CDR2 are SGHDT and YYEEEE. V was pared by 4 bases and J by 4 bases, with 5 bases between. CDR3 size: 12 residues. The chain's CDR3 is CASSLGNEKLFF. The CDR3 bases are TGTGCCAGCAGCCTAGGTAATGAAAAACTGTTTTTT.

The genes are TRBV21-1 and TRBJ2-7; the table's D call TRBD1 went unverified against the DNA. TRBV21-1 is given as a pseudogene. This CDR3 spans 15 amino acids. The CDR3 DNA reads as TGTGCCAGCAGCAAAGTTGTAAGGCCGCCAGGCGAGCAGTACTTC. Protein product: CASSKVVRPPGEQYF.

The V and J genes are TRBV6-5 and TRBJ1-6; 9 bases are a match to TRBD1. Losses at the gene ends were 6 bases for V and 10 bases for J; bases not matched to a gene: 7. The CDR3 loop spans 14 amino acids. Germline CDR1 is MNHEY and CDR2 is SVGAGI. This chain's CDR3 is CASRWDREPSPLHF. The CDR3 DNA follows: TGTGCCAGCAGATGGGACAGGGAGCCCTCACCCCTCCACTTT.

There are a few counts of this clone. This chain uses TRBV5-4 with TRBJ1-6, with no clear D. Trimming stripped 0 bases from V and 10 bases from J, with 11 bases between. From germline, CDR1 is SGHNT and CDR2 YYREEE (reference sequence). CDR3 size: 14 residues. The CDR3 nucleotides read TGTGCCAGCAGCTTGGGGGTTGGCGGATCACCCCTCCACTTT. Translation gives CASSLGVGGSPLHF. The full variable domain, with the rest looked up from reference TRBV5-4 and TRBJ1-6, is ETGVTQSPTHLIKTRGQQVTLRCSSQSGHNTVSWYQQALGQGPQFIFQYYREEENGRGNFPPRFSGLQFPNYSSELNVNALELDDSALYLCASSLGVGGSPLHFGNGTRLTVT.

As DNA, the CDR3 is TGTGCCAGCAGCCGACAGGGGGTCGACGAGCAGTACTTC. This sequence encodes CASSRQGVDEQYF. V and J are TRBV3-1 (or the pseudogene TRBV3-2) and TRBJ2-7; 9 bases are shared with TRBD1. The V segment lost 4 bases and the J segment 5 bases; nucleotides outside the gene matches: 3. Per germline, CDR1 LGHDT and CDR2 YNNKEL (reference sequence). The CDR3 extends over 13 amino acids.

This chain uses TRBV6-6 with TRBJ2-1; 10 bases match TRBD1. The junction had 5 bases not matched to a gene; V was cut back by 8 bases and J by 7 bases. Germline V gene data show CDR1 as MNHNY and CDR2 as SVGAGI (reference sequence). The CDR3 totals 13 residues. CDR3 amino acids: CASGTGVGNEQFF. CDR3 nucleotide sequence: TGTGCCAGCGGGACAGGGGTAGGGAATGAGCAGTTCTTC.

The chain uses TRBV11-2 and TRBJ1-6; D possibly corresponds to TRBD1 (6 bases). CDR1 and CDR2 from the germline V gene are SGHAT and FQNNGV. The CDR3 runs 15 residues. The V end was cut by 4 bases, the J end by 4 bases, with 11 bases between. The CDR3 here is CASSSRGTYNSPLHF. For the CDR3, the DNA is TGTGCCAGCAGCTCCAGGGGAACTTATAATTCACCCCTCCACTTT. Based on the CDR3 plus reference TRBV11-2 and TRBJ1-6, the full variable domain is EAGVAQSPRYKIIEKRQSVAFWCNPISGHATLYWYQQILGQGPKLLIQFQNNGVVDDSQLPKDRFSAERLKGVDSTLKIQPAKLEDSAVYLCASSSRGTYNSPLHFGNGTRLTVT.

The chain uses TRBV5-6 and TRBJ2-2, with 9 bases that match TRBD1. Germline loops: CDR1 SGHDT, CDR2 YYEEEE. After removal of 4 bases from V and 1 base from J, the junction contained 5 bases not matched to a gene. The CDR3 totals 16 residues. This CDR3 is CASSRSTGGNTGELFF. DNA of the CDR3: TGTGCCAGCAGCAGATCGACAGGGGGGAACACCGGGGAGCTGTTTTTT.

The chain links TRBV28 to TRBJ2-5, with a weak D call TRBD2 (6 bases). Per the germline V gene, CDR1 is MDHEN and CDR2 is SYDVKM. This CDR3 is built from 13 residues. V lost 6 bases to trimming and J lost 5 bases, with 13 bases between them. The DNA of the CDR3 is TGTGCCAGCAGACTCGGGACTCTTGAGACCCAGTACTTC. Protein sequence: CASRLGTLETQYF.